These T cell receptor beta chains were read from a single sample in a study of blood T cell repertoires in COVID-19. Sequencing used immunoSEQ multiplex PCR; TCRdb keeps in-frame clones, though not all of them. The sample includes 130,000 or so clones, more than 75% of them seen just once. Sequenced sample: peripheral blood. Every receptor here comes from a woman in her fifties or sixties with acute or convalescent COVID-19. Each CDR3 is given with its conserved first and last residue.

>TRBV7-9|TRBJ2-1
CASRVITGSNEQFF
>TRBV10-2|TRBJ1-1
CASSEAGDTEAFF
>TRBV19|TRBJ2-2
CATKRLQGIPNTGELFF
>TRBV12-3/TRBV12-4|TRBJ1-1
CASSNRPTEAFF
>TRBV19|TRBJ2-1
CASSIQGIDEQFF
>TRBV11-3|TRBJ1-1
CASSLGRSNTEAFF
>TRBV19|TRBJ1-1
CASSISVATEAFF
>TRBV5-6|TRBJ2-7
CASSSRRGEQYF
>TRBV4-3|TRBJ1-5
CASSQDLTGERQPQHF
>TRBV21-1|TRBJ1-1
CASSKSGQPFGVAFF
>TRBV11-3|TRBJ2-1
CASSFSGSSYNEQFF
>TRBV5-1|TRBJ2-5
CASSPILGGWETQYF
>TRBV15|TRBJ1-6
CATSPTWDRDSPLHF
>TRBV4-1|TRBJ2-7
CASSQTGYEQYF
>TRBV19|TRBJ1-5
CASSSYRGPGQPQHF
>TRBV11-2|TRBJ1-3
CASSLDHTERNTIYF
>TRBV11-3|TRBJ2-7
CASSVQGYSSYEQYF
>TRBV2|TRBJ1-1
CASSVRGNTEAFF
>TRBV4-3|TRBJ1-3
CASSYTTGTSGNTIYF
>TRBV2|TRBJ1-2
CASSRDRGEILGGYGYTF
>TRBV6-6|TRBJ2-3
CASSQGWGPDTQYF
>TRBV6-5|TRBJ2-7
CASHGSTQLAEQYF
>TRBV5-5|TRBJ1-1
CASRGWGNTEAFF
>TRBV7-2|TRBJ2-2
CASSPNGQGNTGELFF
>TRBV5-1|TRBJ2-7
CASSLADSLDEQYF
>TRBV11-3|TRBJ1-1
CASTYWGGGDTEAFF
>TRBV3-1/TRBV3-2|TRBJ2-1
CASSQDIRGQVTYEQFF
>TRBV5-6|TRBJ2-1
CASSRTGGGYEQFF
>TRBV27|TRBJ2-5
CASSLKAGGRDETQYF
>TRBV4-2|TRBJ2-7
CASSQGDNSYEQYF
>TRBV11-2|TRBJ1-1
CASSRDRSNTEAFF
>TRBV6-5|TRBJ1-4
CASRARGGTNEKLFF
>TRBV14|TRBJ2-5
CASSQEGRGLETQYF
>TRBV7-2|TRBJ1-2
CASSSPDRETYGYTF
>TRBV12-3/TRBV12-4|TRBJ2-1
CASSLGLADEIF
>TRBV19|TRBJ2-5
CASSIGAGETQYF
>TRBV27|TRBJ2-1
CASSLMSPSYRNEQFF
>TRBV5-1|TRBJ1-6
CASSLVGTGPSPLHF
>TRBV23-1|TRBJ1-3
CASPEGGRDGNTIYF
>TRBV19|TRBJ1-5
CASSIDRGRRYRHF
>TRBV11-2|TRBJ1-1
CASSLGRQGNTEAFF
>TRBV4-3|TRBJ2-7
CASSPGRAFYEQYF
>TRBV29-1|TRBJ1-2
CSAGQGMDYGYTF
>TRBV12-5|TRBJ2-4
CASGLTENIQYF
>TRBV11-3|TRBJ2-5
CASSLGLGIQETQYF
>TRBV30|TRBJ2-7
CALRGQGGEQYF
>TRBV14|TRBJ2-7
CASSQTSRQYF
>TRBV6-5|TRBJ2-7
CASSYGDREYEQYF